A selection of T cell receptor beta chains follows, all from one sample in a study of blood T cells in healthy people across ages. TCRdb reprocessed the 5' RACE reads with MiXCR, giving one entry per CDR3 protein. The sample yields 550,000 to 700,000 distinct CDR3 sequences, roughly a quarter seen once. Sequencing was performed on blood. These receptors originate from a woman between 70 and 85 years old in good health. Each CDR3 is given without its conserved first and last residue. Clone size is given for some rows only: seen once, a few or many times, or a class if the clone is expanded.

v_call	j_call	clone_size	cdr3_aa
TRBV3-1	TRBJ1-4	once	ASSPLQEDEKLF
TRBV4-1	TRBJ1-2	.	ASSQGQGALPT
TRBV7-2	TRBJ2-2	.	ASSHNTGELF
TRBV7-2	TRBJ2-5	few	ASSFYSEGMD
TRBV20-1	TRBJ1-2	few	SASTGMSYGYT
TRBV7-6	TRBJ1-4	few	ASSLDSIPDEKLF
TRBV12-3/TRBV12-4	TRBJ1-1	.	ASSSRRNTEAF
TRBV29-1	TRBJ2-3	many	SVGSTDTQY
TRBV7-8	TRBJ1-4	.	ASSLGRGPSGTGSRKANEKLF
TRBV5-5	TRBJ2-1	.	ASSLAWYEQF
TRBV7-2	TRBJ1-2	few	AIGEGYGYT
TRBV4-2	TRBJ2-3	.	ASSQGTGITDTQY
TRBV12-3/TRBV12-4	TRBJ2-3	.	ASTPSWGGIGDAQY